This paragraph reports one T cell receptor beta chain. Cohort placement rested on clinical history that participants reported themselves. This record belongs to a study of blood T cell repertoires in COVID-19. Some clones are missing from TCRdb's copy, which holds only in-frame ones; the method was immunoSEQ multiplex PCR. Altogether some 170,000 clones are present, 65% to 90% being singletons, with the ten largest covering about 15%. The ends were cut back, 5 bases at V and 1 base at J, with 13 bases in the middle. CDR3 length: 15 amino acids. Germline-derived CDR1 and CDR2 are SEHNR and FQNEAQ (reference sequence).

This clonotype was obtained from a man aged 50 to 59 who had recovered from COVID-19. Input material: PBMCs or T cells enriched from blood (not recorded which). The V call is TRBV7-9, the J call TRBJ2-3; weak D call: TRBD2 (6 bases). The CDR3 coding sequence is TGTGCCAGCAGCCCATCCGGGAGACGCACAGATACGCAGTATTTT. It translates to CASSPSGRRTDTQYF.